Sequencing of this TCR beta chain was carried out in a study of CD8 T cells in Susac syndrome. Reverse transcription of roughly 0.5 to 1 ug RNA was carried out with random hexamers. Amplification of TCR beta CDR3 spanned 54 Vbeta and 13 Jbeta via immunoSEQ multiplex PCR. One entry per CDR3 protein, called by TCRdb with MiXCR from the immunoSEQ multiplex PCR reads. Among 100,000 or so distinct CDR3 sequences listed, nearly 97% were seen once. Susac syndrome patients met recently defined diagnostic criteria for definite or probable disease. TEMRA cells were FACS-enriched, unlike CD8+ and CD4+ T cells, which were negatively isolated. The sample taken for sequencing was CD8+ T cells from PBMCs. This receptor was identified in a human donor with Susac syndrome.

DNA for the CDR3: TGTGCCAGCAGTTTAGGCTGGCAGGAAGCTTTCTTT. This encodes CASSLGWQEAFF. V usage is TRBV12-3 or TRBV12-4 and J usage is TRBJ1-1; D unresolved. This CDR3 is 12 amino acids long. V gave up 1 base and J gave up 8 bases, with 8 bases separating them.